This T cell receptor beta chain was captured by sequencing in a study of cytomegalovirus exposure and HLA in healthy donors (dated by TCRdb to 2015 to 2018). About the study as a whole: An earlier analysis of roughly 630 of the donors reported roughly 300 Gb of sequence data and around 120 million unique TCR beta sequences from 150 million to 200 million T cells. Every discovery cohort repertoire had been produced on one sequencing platform. Typing coverage varied by locus: roughly 620-640 donors for A, B, C, DRB1 and DQB1; approximately 500 for DQA1; around 610 for DPA1; some 470 for DPB1. Both class I and class II loci were covered by HLA typing, at four-digit resolution. On average, around 240,000 unique TCR beta nucleotide sequences were sequenced per donor among 350 to 400 genotyped donors of the cohort, with roughly 18% of those sequences being non-productive. In addition to the first cohort of 650 to 800 subjects, a separate validation cohort of around 110 different subjects was used. The genetic ancestry cluster associated with self-reported Caucasian donors included 65% to 90% of the roughly 390 genotyped donors. Because of strong linkage in the cohort, roughly five DR-DQ haplotypes were treated as single units for association and clustering. Using immunosequencing, the study profiled T cell repertoires from fewer than 700 subjects and related those repertoires to cytomegalovirus serostatus. Donor age, sex, ethnicity and CMV serostatus were compiled alongside the repertoire data. High-throughput TCR immunosequencing, statistical association of individual TCRs with disease status, and machine learning were combined to predict cytomegalovirus infection status. The study was designed to test whether signatures of past pathogen exposure could be identified by cataloging public T cell receptors. The later analysis used no new phenotypic data to find candidate immune exposures, relying instead on TCR beta sequences and their occurrence across donors. An earlier analysis of several hundred of the donors applied high-throughput TCR beta sequencing to assess whether each TCR beta V gene segment acted as functional or pseudogenic. In a later analysis, previously published TCR beta repertoires from several hundred donors were re-analyzed and high-resolution HLA genotyping was added so that TCR occurrence patterns could be studied. A later genetic analysis used genome-wide SNP genotypes for about three fifths of the 666 donors, treating that subset as a discovery cohort. An early release that covered around 590 HLA-typed donors contained approximately 300 gigabases of sequencing data and tens of millions of unique TCR sequences.

In total, around 600 healthy bone marrow donors made up the cohort. At the time of sampling, every cohort member was nominally healthy, though immune exposures that went unrecorded were likely present. The donor tested CMV seronegative and was one of the 352 seronegative cohort members. A peripheral blood sample was collected from each donor, and TCR beta sequencing was performed on peripheral blood mononuclear cells. Genomic DNA was extracted from the blood cell samples with the Qiagen DNeasy Blood Extraction Kit. The paper as a whole reports these results and caveats: Immune exposure information for the cohort was limited to CMV serostatus. Because the 87-base-pair reads could not distinguish some IMGT-functional V segments, including TRBV6-2 and TRBV6-3, those segments were excluded. A cluster of highly shared sequence variants was judged likely to represent a technical artifact of the sequencing pipeline. Compared with equally common non-associated chains, HLA-associated TCR beta chains in a later analysis were more clonally expanded and had lower generation probabilities. V-gene and J-gene trimming of TCR beta chains was associated with a missense DCLRE1C variant in a later genetic analysis, and the association was replicated in an independent cohort. Most CMV-associated TCR beta chains appeared to be HLA-restricted in a later analysis, and the HLA associations seemed to be driven largely by CMV exposure. This cohort had only TCR beta chains sequenced, and the lack of alpha or paired-chain data limited which features could be detected. A few of the identified cytomegalovirus-associated TCR beta chains were confirmed in vitro to be specific for cytomegalovirus antigens. Correlated functional status among segregating V segments might be attributable to linkage disequilibrium, but an unknown experimental factor could not be ruled out. The earlier analysis of approximately 560 of the donors excluded seventeen rarely observed V segments, including chromosome 9 orphons, because counts were too low. The classifier was reported to diagnose cytomegalovirus status with high specificity and sensitivity in both the original cohort and the validation cohort. Broadly in line with IMGT annotations, most TCR beta V segments showed up in productive rearrangements about 90% or about 30% of the time in an earlier analysis of some 590 of the donors. When HLA alleles, especially DR and DQ, strongly co-occurred, attributing TCR associations to individual alleles was difficult. A later analysis found that TCR association rates varied across HLA loci, with DRB1 alleles showing the most associated TCRs and HLA-C alleles the fewest. The study gave a list of some 150 TCR beta chains associated with cytomegalovirus. Because some donors lacked HLA typing at each locus, the association tests relied only on the typed subset. Specific HLA alleles were associated with 16,951 TCR beta sequences at a false discovery rate of 0.05 in a later analysis. The authors suggested that the approach could potentially be extended to other disease states and immunological phenotypes. Most TCR sequences were observed very rarely across donors, whereas some public TCRs were present in many individuals. A further reported finding was that TCR beta sequences accurately predicted the HLA-A and HLA-B alleles for most subjects in the first cohort. In a later genetic analysis, fewer N-insertions in productive TCRs were reported among donors in an Asian-associated ancestry cluster than the approximately 710-donor mean. Roughly uniform sequencing depth across donors was assumed in presence/absence analyses, although this assumption may not hold. A later analysis reported that several top co-occurrence clusters appeared linked to parvovirus B19, influenza, CMV and Epstein-Barr virus.

For this clone: The antigen it binds to is not known. Base qualities are not provided; no much larger clone lies one nucleotide away.

The library was made by the immunoSEQ multiplex PCR assay. For the multiplex PCR, a mixture combining 60 forward primers for TCR Vbeta segments and 13 reverse primers for TCR Jbeta segments was used. The CDR3 region of rearranged TCR beta genes was amplified from genomic DNA by a multiplex PCR assay. The Illumina HiSeq System was used to sequence the amplified TCR beta libraries as 87-base-pair reads. For the original study's pipeline: Across the 666 repertoires, a later analysis counted approximately 83 million unique TCR beta chains, 8.5 million to 12 million of which were shared by at least two donors. Raw reads were error-corrected and collapsed into unique sequences with a nearest-neighbor algorithm that merged closely related sequences to remove PCR and sequencing errors. Alignment of CDR3 sequences to IMGT reference sequences was used to assign V, D and J gene segments. For a sequence to be retained, at least a six-nucleotide match to both a V gene segment and a J gene segment was required. A rearrangement was called productive if the CDR3 had no stop codons and remained in frame with V and J, and every other rearrangement was called non-productive. Following IMGT convention, CDR3 was defined as the stretch from the second conserved V-encoded cysteine to the conserved J-encoded phenylalanine. Sequences without an unambiguous match to a single V gene segment were excluded from the earlier analysis of 450 to 650 of the donors. An earlier analysis of 500 to 600 of the donors classified V segments as functional when productive rearrangements were above 56.7% and as segregating when the standard deviation between donors was above 5%. To diagnose cytomegalovirus status from the catalog of TCR beta chain sequences, a statistical classification framework was built. V and J gene assignment, in a later analysis, came from comparing TCR nucleotide sequences with IMGT/GENE-DB human TR gene sequences. Using the TCRdist pipeline, a later analysis assigned CDR3 sequences along with most-parsimonious VDJ recombination scenarios. In a later analysis, each TCR beta chain was defined by its CDR3 amino acid sequence together with its V-gene family, and reads lacking a unique V-gene family were excluded. As a way to deal with suspected cross-contamination and a sequencing artifact, a later analysis dropped 450 to 600 nucleotide sequences that were highly shared and had low generation probability. For each public chain, a later analysis derived a clonal expansion index from normalized ranks of inferred template counts within each repertoire. Generation probabilities in a later analysis came from a VDJ recombination model fitted to out-of-frame rearrangements, and those results were checked against IGoR. Hypergeometric tests were used in a later analysis to score TCR-TCR, TCR-HLA and TCR-CMV co-occurrence, with a repertoire-size bias correction applied to the TCR pairs. False discovery rates were estimated in a later analysis by permuting HLA or CMV assignments 20 times. In a later analysis, co-occurring TCRs were grouped with DBSCAN, and TCRdist sequence similarity was added when clustering was performed within HLA-allele-positive subsets. Co-occurrence clustering excluded repertoires with fewer than 30,000 or more than 120,000 public chains, plus five with anomalous nucleotide sharing. TCRdb obtained this table from immuneACCESS and retained in-frame rearrangements with V and J assigned. These tables miss some clones; where compared with another copy, unresolved V genes account for less than half of the shortfall, and the remainder is unexplained. The V and J calls and clone size come from that table; D and trimming were worked out from the DNA. The sample table holds 150,000 to 200,000 clones, of which more than 75% were seen once. 1.6% of the sample is in the top ten clones.

Counted from cysteine to phenylalanine, this CDR3 has 17 amino acids. Only the CDR3 region is kept as DNA, spanning 51 bases read in frame from base 1. For CDR1 and CDR2, the germline V gene lists SGDLS and YYNGEE. V is cut by 1 base and J by 4 bases, and the space between the germline ends is 17 bases. Input material: PBMCs. The rearranged chain carries TRBV9 and TRBJ1-4, with TRBD1 perhaps the D gene, on 5 matching bases. This sequence originates from a woman between 50 and 59 years old in good health and CMV-seronegative. The CDR3 has the sequence CASSVTMGGPLNEKLFF. The nucleotides are TGTGCCAGCAGCGTAACGATGGGGGGACCCCTTAATGAAAAACTGTTTTTT.